These 32 T cell receptor beta chains share one sample of origin, sequenced in a study of graft-versus-host responses after intestinal transplantation. Assay used: immunoSEQ multiplex PCR; TCRdb lists only in-frame clones, some missing. Of about 100,000 clones listed, around 90% were seen once; the top ten hold approximately 5.5%. The antigens these receptors bind are not known. Sequenced material: unstimulated CD8+ T cells sorted from spleen or lymph node cells, taken before intestinal transplant. These receptors were obtained from a human donor who received an intestinal transplant.

The CDR3 region has the DNA TGTGCCAGCAGTGGTGAGACAGGGGGGAGGAATCCCCAGCATTTT. It translates to CASSGETGGRNPQHF. This chain uses TRBV2 with TRBJ1-5, with 9 bases identical to TRBD1. The germline V gene encodes CDR1 SNHLY and CDR2 FYNNEI. The CDR3 has 15 amino acids. J gave up 10 bases and V 4 bases, and 11 bases lay outside the gene matches.

V gene TRBV7-2 combines with J gene TRBJ1-5; perhaps TRBD1 as D (6 bases). This CDR3 comprises 15 residues. V lost 0 bases and J lost 9, with 15 bases in between. The germline gives CDR1 SGHTA, CDR2 FQGNSA. CDR3 residues: CASSLAGGDNAPQHF. The CDR3 region has the DNA TGTGCCAGCAGCTTAGCGGGAGGGGACAATGCGCCCCAGCATTTT.

The genes are TRBV9 and TRBJ1-4; 8 nucleotides line up with TRBD1. Germline V CDR1 and CDR2: SGDLS, YYNGEE. With V trimmed by 4 bases and J by 8 bases, 7 bases remained unmatched. The CDR3 is 14 amino acids. For the CDR3, the DNA is TGTGCCAGCAGCAGGACAGGGAGTGCCGAAAAACTGTTTTTT. Translating gives CASSRTGSAEKLFF.

The V gene is TRBV21-1, the J gene TRBJ2-7; TRBD2, the D gene given by the table, was not confirmed from the DNA. TRBV21-1 constitutes a pseudogene. The CDR3 runs to 14 residues. The chain's CDR3 is CASSNCGTSYEQYF. CDR3 coding DNA: TGTGCCAGCAGCAATTGCGGCACCTCCTACGAGCAGTACTTC.

About this clone: The sample has other DNA sequences that encode this CDR3 too. The gene calls are TRBV27 and TRBJ2-3; D is unclear. Deletions cut 2 bases from V and 5 bases from J, with 5 bases between. Germline loops: CDR1 MNHEY, CDR2 SMNVEV (reference sequence). The CDR3 has 12 residues. Here the CDR3 reads CASSLLGDTQYF. The CDR3 DNA sequence: TGTGCCAGCAGTTTACTGGGAGATACGCAGTATTTT.

The chain joins TRBV5-1 to TRBJ2-7; D not certain. Germline CDR1 is SGHRS and CDR2 is YFSETQ. V lost 3 bases, J lost 2 bases, and 12 bases lay in between. The CDR3 has 14 residues. CDR3 amino acids: CASSSWENPYEQYF. Written as DNA, the CDR3 is TGCGCCAGCAGCTCGTGGGAAAACCCCTACGAGCAGTACTTC. The full variable domain, its missing parts supplied by reference TRBV5-1 and TRBJ2-7, is KAGVTQTPRYLIKTRGQQVTLSCSPISGHRSVSWYQQTPGQGLQFLFEYFSETQRNKGNFPGRFSGRQFSNSRSEMNVSTLELGDSALYLCASSSWENPYEQYFGPGTRLTVT.

The J gene is TRBJ2-1, the V gene TRBV5-4; no clear D. V lost 7 bases and J lost 8, with 13 bases in between. Germline V gives CDR1 SGHNT, CDR2 YYREEE (reference sequence). The CDR3 is 12 residues long. Written as DNA, the CDR3 is TGTGCCAGCGTCAGTGGGGTGGATGAGCAGTTCTTC. Its protein product is CASVSGVDEQFF.

This clone was found a few times. The chain carries TRBV5-1 and TRBJ1-3, with 7 bases matching TRBD1. V gave up 3 bases and J gave up 0 bases; unmatched junction bases: 3. The CDR3 length is 15 residues. The V gene's germline CDR1 is SGHRS and CDR2 YFSETQ. The CDR3 DNA sequence: TGCGCCAGCAGCTCACAGGGGCTCTCTGGAAACACCATATATTTT. The encoded protein is CASSSQGLSGNTIYF.

The chain uses TRBV5-4 and TRBJ2-3; a possible D gene is TRBD2 (5 bases). Per the germline V gene, CDR1 is SGHNT and CDR2 is YYREEE (reference sequence). The CDR3 sequence is 15 residues long. V was trimmed by 0 bases and J by 1 base, leaving 9 bases between them. CDR3 residues: CASSLVGARTDTQYF. DNA of the CDR3: TGTGCCAGCAGCTTGGTGGGAGCGCGCACAGATACGCAGTATTTT.

This rearrangement joins TRBV6-1 to TRBJ1-1; unclear D gene. V was clipped by 8 bases and J by 4 bases, with 11 bases between them. The CDR3 contains 12 residues. The germline gives CDR1 MNHNS, CDR2 SASEGT. The CDR3 region has the DNA TGTGCCAGCGACCAGTTTTCCACTGAAGCTTTCTTT. It encodes CASDQFSTEAFF.

The V and J genes are TRBV6-1 and TRBJ2-7; D is undetermined. V was pared by 1 base and J by 3 bases, with 13 bases between. Per the germline V gene, CDR1 is MNHNS and CDR2 is SASEGT. CDR3 length: 15 residues. The CDR3 DNA follows: TGTGCCAGCAGTGAAGGGCCGAGCTGGGGCTACGAGCAGTACTTC. It encodes CASSEGPSWGYEQYF.

The CDR3 bases are TGTGCCAGCAGCTCCGATCCTCGCTTGACAGGCGGGACCTACAATGAGCAGTTCTTC. Translated, it gives CASSSDPRLTGGTYNEQFF. The chain recombines TRBV7-6 with TRBJ2-1; D may correspond to TRBD1 or TRBD2 (6 bases each). Trimming cost V 4 bases and J 2 bases, with 24 bases left between them. Looked up from germline, CDR1 is SGHVS and CDR2 is FNYEAQ. The CDR3 runs to 19 residues.

This clone was detected only once. The J gene is TRBJ1-2, the V gene TRBV9; D gene unclear. CDR3 length equals 12 residues. Germline V CDR1 and CDR2: SGDLS, YYNGEE. Trimming removed 7 bases from V and 3 bases from J, with 10 bases in between. DNA of the CDR3: TGTGCCAGCGGACTCTATTACTATGGCTACACCTTC. Translating gives CASGLYYYGYTF.

Comments on this clone: An end of the junction differs from the germline gene, which may be a read error. Other DNA sequences in this sample translate to the same CDR3. V usage is TRBV19 and J usage is TRBJ1-5; possible D gene TRBD1, 6 bases. Germline V gives CDR1 LNHDA, CDR2 SQIVND (reference sequence). The CDR3 runs to 14 residues. Written as DNA, the CDR3 is TGCGCCAGTAGTATAGTGGGGGGCCAGCAGCCCCAGCATTTT. Amino acid sequence: CASSIVGGQQPQHF.

The genes are TRBV27 and TRBJ2-7, with 7 bases fitting TRBD1. Germline-derived CDR1 and CDR2 are MNHEY and SMNVEV (reference sequence). The V and J ends lost 5 bases and 2 bases, in that order; junction bases with no gene match: 6. The CDR3 loop spans 14 amino acids. CDR3 sequence (DNA): TGTGCCAGCAGTCCTCAGGGGGACCCCTACGAGCAGTACTTC. It specifies CASSPQGDPYEQYF.

The rearrangement joins TRBV11-2 to TRBJ2-7; 9 nucleotides align to TRBD1. The CDR3 length is 13 residues. Germline trimming cut 5 bases from V and 3 bases from J; bases unmatched to any gene: 2. Germline CDR1 SGHAT, CDR2 FQNNGV. The CDR3 here is CASSKGQGYEQYF. CDR3 coding DNA: TGTGCCAGCAGCAAGGGACAGGGCTACGAGCAGTACTTC.

The chain is built from TRBV27 and TRBJ1-2; D is unresolved. Trimming took 4 bases from V and 0 from J, leaving 9 bases between them. This CDR3 has 14 residues. Germline CDR1 MNHEY, CDR2 SMNVEV (reference sequence). CDR3 DNA sequence: TGTGCCAGCAGTTGGGCAGGAGCTAACTATGGCTACACCTTC. It translates to CASSWAGANYGYTF.

J is TRBJ2-1 and V is TRBV13; perhaps TRBD1 as D (6 bases). V lost 5 bases to trimming and J lost 4 bases, with 9 bases between them. This CDR3 comprises 13 residues. The germline gives CDR1 PRHDT, CDR2 FYEKMQ (reference sequence). CDR3 sequence (DNA): TGTGCCAGCAGCGGAGGACAGTACAATGAGCAGTTCTTC. It is translated as CASSGGQYNEQFF.

This clone was seen a few times. A much larger clone differs by one base, so this may be a read error. This chain connects TRBV6-4 to TRBJ2-2; D not certain. Trimming removed 2 bases from V and 3 bases from J, with 4 bases in between. Germline V gene sequence: CDR1 MRHNA, CDR2 SNTAGT. The CDR3 extends over 13 amino acids. The CDR3 nucleotides read TGTGCCAGCAGTGACGGGGACACCGGGGAGCTGTTTTTT. Its protein product is CASSDGDTGELFF.

The J gene is TRBJ2-7, the V gene TRBV4-1; D may be TRBD1 (5 bases). In germline, CDR1 is MGHRA, CDR2 YSYEKL. V shed 1 base and J shed 3 bases, with 7 bases lying between them. The CDR3 spans 13 residues. The CDR3 DNA follows: TGCGCCAGCAGCCAAGGGACATTCTACGAGCAGTACTTC. It is translated as CASSQGTFYEQYF.

The CDR3 DNA reads as TGTGCCAGTTCCGCCGGGACAGGCTACGAGCAGTACTTC. Amino acids: CASSAGTGYEQYF. V usage is TRBV19 and J usage is TRBJ2-7; 8 bases map to TRBD1. Germline V gives CDR1 LNHDA, CDR2 SQIVND (reference sequence). The CDR3 extends over 13 amino acids. The junction had 6 bases not matched to a gene; V was cut back by 8 bases and J by 3 bases.

The table lists this clone with a count of one. This chain connects TRBV5-6 to TRBJ1-5; D is unclear. Trimming stripped 1 base from V and 0 bases from J, with 5 bases between. The CDR3 is 14 amino acids. Per germline, CDR1 SGHDT and CDR2 YYEEEE. The CDR3 DNA reads as TGTGCCAGCAGCTTGTACGATAGCAATCAGCCCCAGCATTTT. Translating gives CASSLYDSNQPQHF.

V usage is TRBV5-1 and J usage is TRBJ2-2; TRBD1 matches at 8 bases. The J segment lost 1 base and the V segment lost 0 bases, leaving 5 bases of the junction unmatched. The germline V gene encodes CDR1 SGHRS and CDR2 YFSETQ. The CDR3 runs to 17 residues. The chain's CDR3 is CASSLADRGGNTGELFF. As DNA, the CDR3 is TGCGCCAGCAGCTTGGCCGACAGGGGAGGGAACACCGGGGAGCTGTTTTTT.

The chain has TRBV7-3 and TRBJ1-1, with D possibly being TRBD1 (5 bases). Trimming took 2 bases from V and 1 from J, leaving 5 bases between them. Germline-derived CDR1 and CDR2 are SGHTA and FQGTGA. This CDR3 region has 13 residues. The CDR3: CASSLQGNTEAFF. The CDR3 region has the DNA TGTGCCAGCAGCTTACAGGGGAACACTGAAGCTTTCTTT.

V is TRBV5-6 and J is TRBJ1-2; a possible D gene is TRBD1 (5 bases). The V gene's germline CDR1 is SGHDT and CDR2 YYEEEE. Trimming took 0 bases from V and 0 from J, leaving 9 bases between them. CDR3 length: 15 residues. In nucleotides, the CDR3 is TGTGCCAGCAGCTTGGCCCCGGGACCTAACTATGGCTACACCTTC. Translation gives CASSLAPGPNYGYTF.

The gene calls are TRBV5-6 and TRBJ2-2; possible D gene TRBD2, 7 bases. Germline CDR1 SGHDT, CDR2 YYEEEE. The length of the CDR3 is 12 residues. V lost 7 bases to trimming and J lost 9 bases, with 13 bases between them. The CDR3 loop is CASGGGARELFF. The CDR3 bases are TGTGCCAGCGGAGGGGGGGCCCGGGAGCTGTTTTTT.

The chain combines TRBV15 with TRBJ2-7, with 11 bases lining up with TRBD1. The CDR3 is 16 residues long. Trimming at V came to 3 bases and at J to 4 bases, leaving 8 bases not matched to a gene. Per germline, CDR1 LNHNV and CDR2 YYDKDF (reference sequence). Here the CDR3 DNA reads TGTGCCACCAGCAGGGACCTCGGGACAGGGGGTTACGAGCAGTACTTC. Protein sequence: CATSRDLGTGGYEQYF.

The rearrangement uses TRBV5-1 and TRBJ1-1; D unclear. Looked up from germline, CDR1 is SGHRS and CDR2 is YFSETQ. The CDR3 covers 14 residues. V gave up 2 bases and J gave up 4 bases, with 12 bases separating them. CDR3 amino acids: CASSFRLGTTEAFF. DNA for the CDR3: TGCGCCAGCAGCTTCCGGTTGGGAACCACTGAAGCTTTCTTT.

The J gene is TRBJ2-7, the V gene TRBV10-3; unclear D gene. V dropped 0 bases and J dropped 7 bases, with 7 bases sitting between them. The CDR3 consists of 12 residues. Germline lookup yields CDR1 ENHRY and CDR2 SYGVKD. CDR3 region: CAISESPPEQYF. The CDR3 DNA is TGTGCCATCAGTGAGTCCCCCCCGGAGCAGTACTTC.

With respect to this clone: The limits of the CDR3 on the DNA are not certain, so only TCRdb's listed CDR3 is given. The chain links TRBV5-6 to TRBJ2-5; TRBD1 was called by the table and not checked on the DNA. Germline V gene lookup returns CDR1 SGHDT and CDR2 YYEEEE. The CDR3 has 15 amino acids, counting both end residues. This chain's CDR3 is CASSLVGQSILAQYF.

The J gene is TRBJ2-7, the V gene TRBV5-1; D is undetermined. This CDR3 has 10 amino acids. Between the trimmed V and J ends, which lost 2 bases and 6 bases, there was a span of 3 bases. Germline CDR1 SGHRS, CDR2 YFSETQ. CDR3 sequence reads: CASSFAEQYF. The CDR3 coding sequence is TGCGCCAGCAGCTTCGCCGAGCAGTACTTC. The variable domain in full, with the rest retrieved from reference TRBV5-1 and TRBJ2-7, is KAGVTQTPRYLIKTRGQQVTLSCSPISGHRSVSWYQQTPGQGLQFLFEYFSETQRNKGNFPGRFSGRQFSNSRSEMNVSTLELGDSALYLCASSFAEQYFGPGTRLTVT.

This sequence joins TRBV7-2 and TRBJ1-4; D might be TRBD1 (6 bases). The V gene lost 5 bases and the J gene lost 0 bases, with 13 bases spanning the gap. The length of the CDR3 is 16 residues. Germline V gene data show CDR1 as SGHTA and CDR2 as FQGNSA. The CDR3, as DNA: TGTGCCAGCAGCCAAGGACAGTTTGCAACTAATGAAAAACTGTTTTTT. It codes for CASSQGQFATNEKLFF.